This entry concerns a single T cell receptor beta chain. This sample was taken from a study of blood T cell repertoires in COVID-19. Study at large: Donors in the United States, Italy and Spain gave samples during acute or convalescent COVID-19.

Produced via immunoSEQ multiplex PCR; TCRdb's table is partial and in-frame only. The repertoire holds 200,000 or so clones, 82% seen once, with 6.5% to 7% in the top ten. Germline CDR1 reads MNHEY; CDR2 reads SMNVEV (reference sequence). The V gene lost 5 bases and the J gene lost 4 bases, with 17 bases spanning the gap. This CDR3 is built from 15 residues. Sample: peripheral blood. The chain is built from TRBV27 and TRBJ2-5; D is uncertain. The origin of this receptor is a human donor with acute or convalescent COVID-19. The donor label of this sample is uncertain. CDR3 sequence reads: CASSLRGLVGETQYF. In DNA form, the CDR3 reads TGTGCCAGCAGTCTCCGAGGCTTAGTGGGAGAGACCCAGTACTTC.